This T cell receptor beta chain was identified during a study of shared clonotypes between healthy human individuals. This clone was seen repeatedly, ten times or more. Sequenced by immunoSEQ multiplex PCR; TCRdb stores in-frame clones only, minus some. The sample yields roughly 86,000 clones, approximately 63% seen once. V was pared by 5 bases and J by 8 bases, with 4 bases of the junction left unmatched. The germline CDR1 and CDR2 sequences are MNHEY and SMNVEV (reference sequence). CDR3 length equals 14 residues. The V gene is TRBV27, the J gene TRBJ2-1; 12 bases align to TRBD2. This receptor was taken from a man aged 25 to 45 in good health. Material: memory CD8+ T cells sorted from blood. As for subset: CD45RO+ cells pooled with CCR7-negative TemRA cells. The CDR3 here is CASSRLAGEDEQFF. CDR3 sequence (DNA): TGTGCCAGCAGTAGACTAGCGGGAGAGGATGAGCAGTTCTTC.